These 27 T cell receptor beta chains originate from one sample sequenced in a study of blood T cells in healthy people across ages. Combining a sample-barcoded 5' primer with a J-beta primer mix, a second PCR ran for about 7 to 11 cycles. TCRdb redid the calling of the 5' RACE reads with MiXCR, one entry per CDR3 protein. The sample comprises approximately 960,000 distinct CDR3 sequences, approximately 32% of which are singletons, and 10% rests with the top ten. The same data also contributed to another study, on T cells of mothers and their children.

Sequenced: blood. The receptors stem from a woman aged 40 to 50 in good health.

The genes are TRBV7-9 and TRBJ1-5; 10 nucleotides align to TRBD1. This CDR3 contains 16 residues. The V gene end was trimmed by 0 bases and the J gene end by 6 bases; junction bases not matched to a gene: 5. Germline assignment: CDR1 SEHNR and CDR2 FQNEAQ (reference sequence). The CDR3 region has the DNA TGTGCCAGCAGCTTAGCGGCCGGGACAGGGGTTCAGCCCCAGCATTTT. This gives the protein CASSLAAGTGVQPQHF.

The table lists this clonotype with a few counts. The genes are TRBV19 and TRBJ2-7; D is uncertain. Germline V gene lookup returns CDR1 LNHDA and CDR2 SQIVND (reference sequence). The CDR3 loop spans 14 amino acids. The V end lost 4 bases, the J end lost 3 bases, and 13 bases lay between the germline ends. The CDR3 DNA follows: TGTGCCAGTAGTACCGAGACACCGAACTACGAGCAGTACTTC. Translating it yields CASSTETPNYEQYF.

This clonotype has more than one count but fewer than ten. The chain uses TRBV12-3 or TRBV12-4 and TRBJ1-5; no clear D. CDR3 length equals 17 residues. V gave up 3 bases and J gave up 1 base, with 16 bases separating them. The CDR3 here is CASSFPPGRGSNQPQHF. In DNA, the CDR3 is TGTGCCAGCAGTTTCCCACCGGGTCGGGGAAGCAATCAGCCCCAGCATTTT.

This clonotype has only a few counts. The rearrangement joins TRBV6-2 or TRBV6-3 to TRBJ1-6; possibly TRBD1 for D (5 bases). V was trimmed by 7 bases and J by 7 bases, leaving 20 bases between them. Germline loops: CDR1 MNHEY, CDR2 SVGEGT. The CDR3 contains 16 residues. The CDR3 DNA reads as TGTGCCAGCATCGCAGAGCCGGGGGTTACAAATTCACCCCTCCACTTT. It yields the protein CASIAEPGVTNSPLHF.

The chain combines TRBV9 with TRBJ1-2; TRBD1 might be the D (5 bases). V was cut by 4 bases and J by 2 bases, with 12 bases left in between. Germline values: CDR1 SGDLS, CDR2 YYNGEE. CDR3 length equals 14 residues. CDR3 region: CASSPGPENYGYTF. CDR3 bases: TGTGCCAGCAGCCCGGGGCCTGAAAACTATGGCTACACCTTC.

CDR3 region: CASSLTGGARNTGELFF. The CDR3 DNA is TGTGCCAGCAGTCTTACAGGGGGAGCAAGAAACACCGGGGAGCTGTTTTTT. This chain connects TRBV28 to TRBJ2-2; 8 bases align to TRBD1. CDR1 MDHEN and CDR2 SYDVKM come from the germline V gene. V was clipped by 5 bases and J by 2 bases; unmatched bases: 10. The CDR3 spans 17 residues.

This clonotype was found many times. The chain recombines TRBV13 with TRBJ1-6, with D possibly being TRBD1 (5 bases). CDR3 length: 15 amino acids. Germline CDR1 is PRHDT and CDR2 is FYEKMQ (reference sequence). The V gene lost 5 bases and the J gene lost 8 bases, with 16 bases spanning the gap. Written as DNA, the CDR3 is TGTGCCAGCAGCGCTACAGGAGGAGAGGATTCACCCCTCCACTTT. It encodes CASSATGGEDSPLHF.

This chain uses TRBV5-1 with TRBJ2-3; D is uncertain. Germline CDR1 and CDR2: SGHRS and YFSETQ. This CDR3 has 14 residues. Deletions cut 3 bases from V and 5 bases from J, with 13 bases between. The DNA of the CDR3 is TGCGCCAGCAGCTCCCCACCCAGAAAAGATACGCAGTATTTT. Translation gives CASSSPPRKDTQYF.

The sample holds many counts of this clonotype. The chain combines TRBV6-6 with TRBJ2-7; D perhaps matches TRBD1 (5 bases). In germline, CDR1 is MNHNY, CDR2 SVGAGI (reference sequence). V lost 3 bases and J lost 1, with 13 bases in between. The CDR3 contains 15 residues. The CDR3 DNA follows: TGTGCCAGCAGTTATAGTCAGGGTAATTCCTACGAGCAGTACTTC. This encodes CASSYSQGNSYEQYF.

The rearrangement links TRBV25-1 to TRBJ2-6; D gene unclear. Trimming stripped 4 bases from V and 1 base from J, with 20 bases between. Germline CDR1 is MGHDK and CDR2 is SYGVNS. The CDR3 has 19 amino acids. CDR3 DNA: TGTGCCAGCAGTGCTCGGTTCAGGATACGGAATTCTGGGGCCAACGTCCTGACTTTC. This encodes CASSARFRIRNSGANVLTF.

The sample holds one count of this clonotype. A much bigger clone sits one base away, suggesting this may be a read error. The CDR3 does not end in the conserved phenylalanine or tryptophan, so this is likely a read error. CDR3 bases: TGTGCCACCAGTGATTTGATACAGGGTCAAGAGACCCAGTACCTC. It codes for CATSDLIQGQETQYL. This chain links TRBV24-1 with TRBJ2-4; TRBD1 might be the D (6 bases). The J call may be mistaken, given a closer DNA end match to TRBJ2-5. Germline V gene lookup returns CDR1 KGHDR and CDR2 SFDVKD. The CDR3 is made up of 15 amino acids.

This clonotype was picked up many times. CDR3 DNA sequence: TGCAGTGCTAGCCCCTGGAGGGGGGGGGCAGATACGCAGTATTTT. Translating it yields CSASPWRGGADTQYF. The chain links TRBV20-1 to TRBJ2-3, with TRBD2 as a possible D gene (7 bases). Germline loops: CDR1 DFQATT, CDR2 SNEGSKA (reference sequence). The CDR3 loop spans 15 amino acids. The V gene lost 3 bases and the J gene lost 4 bases, with 17 bases spanning the gap.

Points on this clonotype: A read error may account for a junction end that differs from germline. V usage is TRBV28 and J usage is TRBJ2-1, with 10 bases identical to TRBD2. The length of the CDR3 is 16 residues. Per germline, CDR1 MDHEN and CDR2 SYDVKM. The CDR3 is CAGSLLQLAGMNEQFF. CDR3 DNA: TGTGCCGGCAGTTTATTGCAACTAGCGGGGATGAATGAGCAGTTCTTC. The full variable domain, with the rest looked up from reference TRBV28 and TRBJ2-1, is DVKVTQSSRYLVKRTGEKVFLECVQDMDHENMFWYRQDPGLGLRLIYFSYDVKMKEKGDIPEGYSVSREKKERFSLILESASTNQTSMYLCAGSLLQLAGMNEQFFGPGTRLTVL.

J is TRBJ2-7 and V is TRBV12-3 or TRBV12-4; the match to TRBD1 covers 8 bases. The CDR3 length is 13 residues. Trimming took 3 bases from V and 6 from J; bases not matched to a gene: 4. CDR3 in DNA: TGTGCCAGCAGTTTCCAGGGGGCCTGCGAGCAGTACTTC. Translating it yields CASSFQGACEQYF.

With regard to this clonotype: Possible read error: a much larger clone is one base away. The chain couples TRBV14 to TRBJ2-7; the D gene is possibly TRBD2 (7 bases). The J call is doubtful: the DNA matches TRBJ2-5 better. This CDR3 spans 15 amino acids. CDR1 is SGHDN, CDR2 FVKESK, per germline. The CDR3 coding sequence is TGTGCCTGCAGAGAAACGGGGGGCCCTCGGGAGACCCAGTACTTC. It specifies CACRETGGPRETQYF.

Details on this clonotype: This could be a read error, since a much larger clone is one nucleotide away. The chain employs TRBV7-2 and TRBJ2-6, with a tentative D call TRBD1 (6 bases). The CDR3 is made up of 15 amino acids. V lost 4 bases and J lost 5, with 12 bases in between. Germline-derived CDR1 and CDR2 are SGHTA and FQGNSA. CDR3 residues: CTSSSRTERANVLTF. The CDR3 coding sequence is TGTACCAGCAGCTCCCGGACAGAGCGGGCCAACGTCCTGACTTTC.

The V gene is TRBV4-1, the J gene TRBJ2-2; TRBD1 might be the D (5 bases). CDR1 and CDR2 from the germline V gene are MGHRA and YSYEKL. V shed 0 bases and J shed 9 bases, with 20 bases lying between them. This CDR3 is 17 amino acids long. In nucleotides, the CDR3 is TGCGCCAGCAGCCAAGAAACCTATGGGGCCGAGGCCAGGGAGCTGTTTTTT. Residues: CASSQETYGAEARELFF.

This sequence joins TRBV20-1 and TRBJ1-2; a possible D gene is TRBD1 (5 bases). V lost 3 bases and J 0 bases, leaving 11 bases between the germline ends. In germline, CDR1 is DFQATT, CDR2 SNEGSKA (reference sequence). The length of the CDR3 is 14 residues. The CDR3 region is CSARGGYTNYGYTF. CDR3 coding DNA: TGCAGTGCTAGGGGGGGATACACTAACTATGGCTACACCTTC.

With regard to this clonotype: A much larger clone differs from this one at a single base, so this may be a read error. This rearrangement joins TRBV24-1 to TRBJ2-5; TRBD1 aligns across 7 bases. This CDR3 has 17 residues. CDR1 is KGHDR, CDR2 SFDVKD, per germline. The CDR3 reads CATSDFAGTDPQETRYF. CDR3 DNA sequence: TGTGCCACCAGTGACTTCGCCGGGACAGACCCCCAAGAGACCCGGTACTTC.

This chain links TRBV5-1 with TRBJ2-1; the D call may be TRBD1 or TRBD2 (5 bases each). Germline CDR1 is SGHRS and CDR2 is YFSETQ. The CDR3 contains 13 residues. The V and J ends lost 0 bases and 8 bases respectively, with 9 bases between them. In nucleotides, the CDR3 is TGCGCCAGCAGCTTGGAAGGGACCCATGAGCAGTTCTTC. Translation: CASSLEGTHEQFF.

This chain joins TRBV7-8 and TRBJ2-5; 7 nucleotides match TRBD1. The end of the DNA is better explained by TRBJ2-7, so the J call may be wrong. This CDR3 contains 14 residues. CDR1 and CDR2 from the germline V gene are SGHVS and FQNEAQ. As DNA, the CDR3 is TGTGCCAGCAGCTCCGGATTTACAGGGGACGAGCAGTACTTC. This translates into CASSSGFTGDEQYF.

This rearrangement joins TRBV30 to TRBJ2-1; 8 bases map to TRBD2. The V gene's germline CDR1 is GTSNPN and CDR2 SVGIG (reference sequence). This CDR3 comprises 13 residues. The junction had 3 bases not matched to a gene; V was cut back by 2 bases and J by 6 bases. The CDR3 sequence: CAWSSRGGNEQFF. In DNA form, the CDR3 reads TGTGCCTGGAGTTCCCGGGGGGGCAATGAGCAGTTCTTC. Together with reference TRBV30 and TRBJ2-1, the CDR3 gives the full variable domain: SQTIHQWPATLVQPVGSPLSLECTVEGTSNPNLYWYRQAAGRGLQLLFYSVGIGQISSEVPQNLSASRPQDRQFILSSKKLLLSDSGFYLCAWSSRGGNEQFFGPGTRLTVL.

As concerns this clonotype: A read error may produce the germline difference seen at one junction end. The CDR3 protein is CSARGAGHPNTETFF. In DNA form, the CDR3 reads TGCAGTGCTAGGGGAGCGGGACACCCGAACACTGAAACTTTCTTT. This rearrangement joins TRBV20-1 to TRBJ1-1, with D possibly TRBD1 on 6 matching bases. The CDR3 has 15 amino acids. Germline-derived CDR1 and CDR2 are DFQATT and SNEGSKA (reference sequence).

The chain employs TRBV6-1 and TRBJ1-2; 12 bases line up with TRBD1. CDR3 length: 18 residues. CDR1 is MNHNS and CDR2 is SASEGT in the germline V gene. The J segment lost 1 base and the V segment lost 3 bases, leaving 9 bases of the junction unmatched. The chain's CDR3 is CASSEVPGQGAGNYGYTF. In DNA, the CDR3 is TGTGCCAGCAGTGAGGTCCCGGGACAGGGGGCCGGTAACTATGGCTACACCTTC.

This clonotype was seen a few times. The chain recombines TRBV7-2 with TRBJ1-2, with 10 nucleotides matching TRBD1. The CDR3 consists of 14 residues. V trimming: 6 bases; J trimming: 8 bases; junction bases outside the gene matches: 9. CDR1 and CDR2 from the germline V gene are SGHTA and FQGNSA. The CDR3 DNA is TGTGCCAGCAGGCAGACAGGGGGCGCGGAGGGCTACACCTTC. Its protein is CASRQTGGAEGYTF. Complete variable domain (other parts from reference TRBV7-2 and TRBJ1-2): GAGVSQSPSNKVTEKGKDVELRCDPISGHTALYWYRQSLGQGLEFLIYFQGNSAPDKSGLPSDRFSAERTGGSVSTLTIQRTQQEDSAVYLCASRQTGGAEGYTFGSGTRLTVV.

This clonotype was detected a few times. The CDR3 sequence: CASSFLAANEQFF. The CDR3 DNA reads TGTGCCAGCAGTTTTCTAGCGGCAAATGAGCAGTTCTTC. The chain has TRBV28 and TRBJ2-1; 7 bases are a match to TRBD2. This CDR3 is built from 13 residues. The germline gives CDR1 MDHEN, CDR2 SYDVKM. The J segment lost 7 bases and the V segment lost 3 bases, leaving 3 bases of the junction unmatched.

This clonotype was seen only once. At one end, the junction sequence differs from germline, possibly due to a read error. V and J are TRBV28 and TRBJ1-5; D is unclear. Looked up from germline, CDR1 is MDHEN and CDR2 is SYDVKM. The CDR3 runs 15 residues. Here the CDR3 DNA reads TGTGCCAGCACATATCTTGGCCTTAGCAATCAGCCCCGGCATTTT. It yields the protein CASTYLGLSNQPRHF.